This T cell receptor (beta chain) was sequenced for a study of T cell responses to AZD1222 COVID-19 vaccine (TCRdb year 2021). Context from the whole study: AZD1222 recipients with second doses at about 4 weeks or about 12 weeks were pooled, because spike-specific TCR depth and breadth did not differ between schedules. TCR sequencing was performed for about 240 trial participants, of whom around 200 were given two doses of AZD1222 and around 26 were given two doses of MenACWY control vaccine. Enrollment into the trials was organized by age into subgroups of 18-55, 56-69 and 70-plus years, and those subgroups contained roughly 150, 30 and 60 TCR-sequenced participants, respectively.

The CDR3 regions of human TCRbeta chains were analyzed by immunosequencing. The original pipeline was this. Repertoire TCRs were checked for matches against a reference library of SARS-CoV-2-specific TCRs that had been generated using the MIRA antigen-specificity platform. Breadth was defined as the fraction of unique TCRs that were SARS-CoV-2-associated, and depth was defined as the fraction of total T cells that were SARS-CoV-2-associated. Using the MIRA data, each spike-specific TCR was mapped to the spike region that the TCR reacts to and placed in a CD4 or CD8 class. Log10-transformed breadth and depth values were compared by one-way ANOVA with Sidak's multiple comparisons tests. TCRdb took this table from immuneACCESS and kept in-frame rearrangements with V and J called. Such tables lack part of the clones; where checked against another copy, unresolved V genes explain under half of the gap, and the rest is unexplained. That table is the source of V, J and clone size, and D and trimming were worked out from the DNA. In all, the sample holds 110,000 or so clones, and approximately 87% of those were seen once. The ten largest clones take up about 2.7% of the sample.

The time point label, read with the paper, signifies: baseline before first vaccination. Vaccinee samples came from UK trials COV001 and COV002, including a single-blind randomized controlled phase 2/3 trial of AZD1222 (ChAdOx1 nCoV-19) in healthy adults. For TCRbeta chain sequencing, PBMC samples from trial participants were taken at day 0 and at day 28 after the second dose. On this clone: Its binding antigen is unknown. Per-base quality was not reported, and no clone a single base away is much larger than it.

Overall study outcomes, separate from this receptor: In the small 56-69-year group, the increase in depth fell short of significance, most likely because of low power. A significant rise in spike-specific TCR breadth and depth was observed after two AZD1222 doses relative to day 0 and relative to MenACWY recipients. Reportedly, almost half of the unique spike-specific TCRs recognized epitopes lying outside the regions that are mutated in the B.1.351 and B.1.1.7 variants. The whole spike protein was spanned by vaccine-associated CD4 TCRs, and dominant responses were seen in regions 160-218 and 743-854. Because no day 14 peak-response samples were available, repertoires were characterized only after the peak T cell response. Only 5 to 7 AZD1222 recipients were SARS-CoV-2 seropositive at baseline, limiting conclusions about previously exposed vaccinees. Participants were mostly white British and included more females than males, and it was suggested by the authors that clonal diversity may have been underestimated.

The sample consisted of peripheral blood, taken on day 0 of AZD1222 vaccination. The sequence was collected from an adult in good health.

The CDR3 reads as follows: CASSSPGGTYEQYF. The nucleotide sequence reads TGTGCCAGCAGCTCGCCCGGGGGAACCTACGAGCAGTACTTC. The chain is made from TRBV7-8 and TRBJ2-7; TRBD2 is perhaps the D gene, given 6 matching bases. Inclusive of the bounding cysteine and phenylalanine, the CDR3 is 14 residues long. Only CDR3 DNA remains: 42 bases, in frame from the first base. V is shortened by 4 bases, J by 2 bases, and the region joining them spans 12 bases. CDR1 SGHVS and CDR2 FQNEAQ are derived from the germline V gene.